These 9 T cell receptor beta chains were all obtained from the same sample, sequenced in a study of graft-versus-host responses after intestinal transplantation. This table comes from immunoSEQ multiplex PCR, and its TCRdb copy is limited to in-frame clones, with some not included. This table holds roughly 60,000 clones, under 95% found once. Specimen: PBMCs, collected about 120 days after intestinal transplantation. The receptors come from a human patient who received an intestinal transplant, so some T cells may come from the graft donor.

CDR3 protein: CASSDPWTGAGQPQHF. DNA for the CDR3: TGTGCCAGCAGTGACCCCTGGACAGGGGCGGGGCAGCCCCAGCATTTT. The rearrangement uses TRBV28 and TRBJ1-5; 9 nucleotides align to TRBD1. The CDR3 runs 16 residues. V lost 5 bases, J lost 7 bases, and 12 bases stayed unmatched. CDR1 and CDR2 from the germline V gene are MDHEN and SYDVKM.

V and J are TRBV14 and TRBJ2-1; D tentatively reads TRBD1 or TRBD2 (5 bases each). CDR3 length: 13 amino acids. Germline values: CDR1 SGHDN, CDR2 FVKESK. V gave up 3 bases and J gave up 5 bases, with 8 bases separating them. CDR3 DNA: TGTGCCAGCAGCCACGGGGCGAACAATGAGCAGTTCTTC. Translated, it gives CASSHGANNEQFF.

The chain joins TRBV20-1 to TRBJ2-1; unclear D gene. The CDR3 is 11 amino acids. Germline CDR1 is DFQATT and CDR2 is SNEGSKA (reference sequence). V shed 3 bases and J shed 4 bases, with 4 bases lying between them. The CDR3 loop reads CSARAYNEQFF. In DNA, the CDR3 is TGCAGTGCTAGGGCATACAATGAGCAGTTCTTC.

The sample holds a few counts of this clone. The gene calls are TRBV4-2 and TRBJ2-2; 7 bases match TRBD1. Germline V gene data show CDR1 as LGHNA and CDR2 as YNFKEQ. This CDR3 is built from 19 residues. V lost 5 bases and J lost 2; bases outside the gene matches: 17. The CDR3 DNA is TGTGCCAGCAGCAAACCCTACTTTCCGGGACAGCCAAACACCGGGGAGCTGTTTTTT. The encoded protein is CASSKPYFPGQPNTGELFF.

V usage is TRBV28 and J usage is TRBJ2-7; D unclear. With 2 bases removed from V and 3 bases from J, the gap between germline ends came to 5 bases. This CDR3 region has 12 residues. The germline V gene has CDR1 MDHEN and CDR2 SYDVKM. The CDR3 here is CASSLGVYEQYF. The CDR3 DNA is TGTGCCAGCAGTTTAGGGGTCTACGAGCAGTACTTC.

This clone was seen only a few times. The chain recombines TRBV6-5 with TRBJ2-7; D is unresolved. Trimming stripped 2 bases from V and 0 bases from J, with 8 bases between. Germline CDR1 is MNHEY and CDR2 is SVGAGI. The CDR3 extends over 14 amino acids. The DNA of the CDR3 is TGTGCCAGCAGTTACGACGCGAGCTCCTACGAGCAGTACTTC. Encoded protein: CASSYDASSYEQYF.

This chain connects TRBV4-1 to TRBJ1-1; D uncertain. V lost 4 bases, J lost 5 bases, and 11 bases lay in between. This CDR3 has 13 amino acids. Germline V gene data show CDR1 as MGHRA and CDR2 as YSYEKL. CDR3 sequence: CASSPRISTEAFF. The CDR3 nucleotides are TGCGCCAGCAGCCCTCGTATCAGTACTGAAGCTTTCTTT.

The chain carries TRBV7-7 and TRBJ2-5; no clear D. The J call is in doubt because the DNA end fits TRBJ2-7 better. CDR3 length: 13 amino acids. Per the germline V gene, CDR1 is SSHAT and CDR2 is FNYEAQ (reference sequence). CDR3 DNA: TGTGCCAGCAGCTTAGGGGATACGTACGAGCAGTACTTC. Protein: CASSLGDTYEQYF.

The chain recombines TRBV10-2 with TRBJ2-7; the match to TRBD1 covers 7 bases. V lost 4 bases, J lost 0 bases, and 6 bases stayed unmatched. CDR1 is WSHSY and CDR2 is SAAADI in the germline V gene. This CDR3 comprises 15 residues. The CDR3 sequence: CASSAGTASSYEQYF. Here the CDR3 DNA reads TGCGCCAGCAGTGCCGGGACAGCCAGCTCCTACGAGCAGTACTTC.